This T cell receptor beta chain came from a study of blood T cell repertoires in COVID-19. Study-wide context: The study drew acute and convalescent COVID-19 samples from the United States, Italy and Spain. Sources were T cells, B-cell-depleted T cells, or PBMCs; the material itself was cDNA or gDNA.

Original processing methods: Cell counts per sample came from amplifying reference gene primers. Here immunoSEQ multiplex PCR was the method, and the copy in TCRdb shows in-frame clones only, minus some. Clone size and V and J calls were adopted from that table, with D and trimming inferred from the DNA. The repertoire holds 150,000 to 200,000 clones, with 86% as singletons. The CDR3 is 15 residues long. Per the germline V gene, CDR1 is ENHRY and CDR2 is SYGVKD. V was pared by 3 bases and J by 4 bases, with 6 bases of the junction left unmatched. The V and J genes are TRBV10-3 and TRBJ2-1; 7 bases map to TRBD2. The TCR sequence derives from a man aged 18 to 35 with acute or convalescent COVID-19. The sample consisted of peripheral blood. The CDR3 DNA reads TGTGCCATCAGTGACAGAGGCGGGGGATACAATGAGCAGTTCTTC. This encodes CAISDRGGGYNEQFF.